This TCR beta chain appears in the sequencing data of a study of blood T cell repertoires in COVID-19. Study context: Acute and convalescent COVID-19 specimens originated in the United States, Italy and Spain. T cells, B-cell-depleted T cells, or PBMCs supplied cDNA or gDNA.

Original processing notes: The assay estimated nucleated cells by amplifying reference gene primers. TCRdb keeps only in-frame clones here, not all; method: immunoSEQ multiplex PCR. From that table come the V and J calls and clone size; the DNA was used to work out D and trimming. The sample includes approximately 210,000 clones, roughly 90% of them seen just once. CDR1 is LGHDT, CDR2 YNNKEL, per germline (reference sequence). This CDR3 spans 18 amino acids. V gave up 0 bases and J gave up 5 bases; unmatched junction bases: 16. The sample was peripheral blood. This receptor was taken from a man in his sixties or seventies with acute or convalescent COVID-19. The gene calls are TRBV3-1 (or the pseudogene TRBV3-2) and TRBJ2-7; 7 nucleotides agree with TRBD1. For the CDR3, the DNA is TGTGCCAGCAGCCAAGACGGAACAGGGGTTGGGGGCTTCCACGAGCAGTACTTC. Amino acid sequence: CASSQDGTGVGGFHEQYF.